Below, 21 T cell receptor beta chains from the same sample are listed, as sequenced in a study of identifying expanded T cells in peripheral blood (dated by TCRdb to between 2019 and 2020). Library preparation was by the immunoSEQ multiplex PCR assay. Here the immuneACCESS table is served through TCRdb, limited to in-frame sequences with V and J called. Missing clones are a known gap in these copies; in checked studies unresolved V genes cover under half, and the rest lacks a known reason. The sample table holds tens of thousands of clones, of which about 87% were seen once. Around 4.1% of the sample goes to the ten largest clones. What was sequenced was blood. These receptors were taken from a person aged 18 to 75 in good health.

The CDR3 sequence is CSASDGTYTF. CDR3 DNA: TGCAGTGCTAGTGACGGGACCTACACCTTC. The chain combines TRBV20-1 with TRBJ1-2, with a tentative D call TRBD1 (5 bases). V was pared by 3 bases and J by 10 bases, with 9 bases between. The CDR3 consists of 10 residues. Looked up from germline, CDR1 is DFQATT and CDR2 is SNEGSKA (reference sequence).

The chain recombines TRBV7-2 with TRBJ2-5; 8 nucleotides agree with TRBD1. Unmatched junction bases numbered 7, after V lost 4 bases and J lost 0 bases. The CDR3 has 16 residues. Germline V gene data show CDR1 as SGHTA and CDR2 as FQGNSA. DNA for the CDR3: TGTGCCAGCAGCTCCCGGCAGGGGGCTCACCAAGAGACCCAGTACTTC. Translation: CASSSRQGAHQETQYF.

The rearrangement links TRBV7-9 to TRBJ2-7; the D gene could be TRBD1 or TRBD2 (5 bases each). CDR3 length equals 16 residues. Germline assignment: CDR1 SEHNR and CDR2 FQNEAQ (reference sequence). V was trimmed by 0 bases and J by 0 bases, leaving 12 bases between them. CDR3 amino acids: CASSLALGRTSYEQYF. CDR3 in DNA: TGTGCCAGCAGCTTAGCCTTGGGACGGACCTCCTACGAGCAGTACTTC.

The sample holds a few counts of this clone. This chain links TRBV29-1 with TRBJ1-6; the D is unclear. The CDR3 is 13 amino acids. The germline V and J ends were trimmed by 4 bases and 8 bases, with 12 bases remaining between them. The germline gives CDR1 SQVTM, CDR2 ANQGSEA. The DNA for the CDR3 is TGCAGCGTTGCCGGCGCCCGGGATTCACCCCTCCACTTT. It translates to CSVAGARDSPLHF.

The gene calls are TRBV6-5 and TRBJ2-1; D perhaps matches TRBD1 (6 bases). Trimming cost V 4 bases and J 2 bases, with 12 bases left between them. CDR1 and CDR2 (germline): MNHEY, SVGAGI. CDR3 size: 15 residues. The CDR3 loop is CASSFTGNPYNEQFF. DNA of the CDR3: TGTGCCAGCAGTTTCACAGGGAACCCCTACAATGAGCAGTTCTTC.

The V gene is TRBV2, the J gene TRBJ2-6; 10 bases are shared with TRBD2. Germline values: CDR1 SNHLY, CDR2 FYNNEI. V was clipped by 6 bases and J by 1 base; unmatched bases: 9. The CDR3 has 18 amino acids. Written as DNA, the CDR3 is TGTGCCAGCAGGGCTACAGCGGGGGGGACATCTGGGGCCAACGTCCTGACTTTC. Amino acids: CASRATAGGTSGANVLTF.

The rearrangement links TRBV10-3 to TRBJ1-5, with 9 positions matching TRBD1. The CDR3 consists of 14 residues. V shed 10 bases, J shed 4 bases, and the junction held 8 bases outside the gene matches. The V gene's germline CDR1 is ENHRY and CDR2 SYGVKD. The CDR3 coding sequence is TGTGCCACAGGGGGGACAGGGAATAATCAGCCCCAGCATTTT. Its protein is CATGGTGNNQPQHF.

V and J are TRBV5-1 and TRBJ2-7, with 14 bases identical to TRBD2. Germline V gives CDR1 SGHRS, CDR2 YFSETQ. With V trimmed by 1 base and J by 6 bases, 12 bases remained unmatched. The CDR3 loop spans 18 amino acids. CDR3 region: CASSLTGPGTSGRIEQYF. The CDR3 DNA reads TGCGCCAGCAGCTTGACAGGGCCCGGGACTAGCGGGAGAATCGAGCAGTACTTC.

CDR3 DNA sequence: TGTGCCAGTAGTATAGTGGGGGGGTCGGCCCAGCCCCAGCATTTT. Protein product: CASSIVGGSAQPQHF. This chain links TRBV19 with TRBJ1-5, with D perhaps TRBD1 (5 bases). CDR3 size: 15 residues. Germline CDR1 is LNHDA and CDR2 is SQIVND (reference sequence). Trimming left V 1 base short and J 7 bases short, with 14 bases between.

V gene TRBV5-1 combines with J gene TRBJ2-2; a possible D gene is TRBD1 (5 bases). V was clipped by 4 bases and J by 1 base, with 8 bases between them. Germline-derived CDR1 and CDR2 are SGHRS and YFSETQ. The CDR3 runs 14 residues. The CDR3 loop reads CASSVGQNTGELFF. The CDR3 DNA reads as TGCGCCAGCAGCGTGGGGCAGAACACCGGGGAGCTGTTTTTT. Full variable domain (missing parts from reference TRBV5-1 and TRBJ2-2): KAGVTQTPRYLIKTRGQQVTLSCSPISGHRSVSWYQQTPGQGLQFLFEYFSETQRNKGNFPGRFSGRQFSNSRSEMNVSTLELGDSALYLCASSVGQNTGELFFGEGSRLTVL.

CDR3 bases: TGTGCCAGCTCACCGGGGAAGGCGGGTACGCAGTATTTT. It translates to CASSPGKAGTQYF. This chain joins TRBV18 and TRBJ2-3; a weak D match, TRBD2 (5 bases). The CDR3 spans 13 residues. The germline CDR1 and CDR2 sequences are KGHSH and LQKENI. Trimming took off 3 bases at V and 8 bases at J, with 12 bases between the two ends.

V usage is TRBV10-3 and J usage is TRBJ2-1, with 11 bases matching TRBD2. The CDR3 is 16 amino acids. Trimming took 5 bases from V and 2 from J; bases not matched to a gene: 5. CDR1 is ENHRY and CDR2 is SYGVKD in the germline V gene. The DNA for the CDR3 is TGTGCCATCAGTCGTAGCGGGGGGGCAGCCTACAATGAGCAGTTCTTC. Protein sequence: CAISRSGGAAYNEQFF.

This clone has more than one count but fewer than ten. The chain joins TRBV10-1 to TRBJ1-2; D perhaps matches TRBD1 (6 bases). Germline V gives CDR1 WNHNN, CDR2 SYGVQD (reference sequence). Trimming removed 3 bases from V and 4 bases from J, with 9 bases in between. The CDR3 spans 13 residues. The CDR3 sequence: CASSDRGSYGYTF. CDR3 DNA sequence: TGCGCCAGCAGTGACAGGGGCAGCTATGGCTACACCTTC.

The genes are TRBV6-4 and TRBJ1-2; maybe TRBD1 (6 bases). There are 13 residues in the CDR3. V lost 0 bases to trimming and J lost 10 bases, with 12 bases between them. Germline loops: CDR1 MRHNA, CDR2 SNTAGT. In DNA, the CDR3 is TGTGCCAGCAGTGACTCGACCTCAGGGGCCTACACCTTC. This encodes CASSDSTSGAYTF.

The V call is TRBV29-1, the J call TRBJ2-6, with D hard to call. This CDR3 region has 14 residues. The germline V gene encodes CDR1 SQVTM and CDR2 ANQGSEA. Trimming removed 0 bases from V and 2 bases from J, with 5 bases in between. Here the CDR3 reads CSVEEGTGANVLTF. The DNA of the CDR3 is TGCAGCGTTGAAGAGGGGACTGGGGCCAACGTCCTGACTTTC.

J is TRBJ2-5 and V is TRBV28; 9 nucleotides align to TRBD2. Germline V gives CDR1 MDHEN, CDR2 SYDVKM. The CDR3 runs to 19 residues. V shed 10 bases, J shed 2 bases, and the junction held 23 bases outside the gene matches. CDR3 sequence: CATYSPSLAGLGRQETQYF. The CDR3 DNA is TGTGCCACCTATTCTCCTTCCCTAGCGGGACTGGGGAGACAAGAGACCCAGTACTTC.

CDR3 bases: TGCGCCAGCAGCCAAGATCACGGGGCGGGGGAGACCCAGTACTTC. This sequence encodes CASSQDHGAGETQYF. The V call is TRBV4-3, the J call TRBJ2-5; D may be TRBD2 (6 bases). The CDR3 extends over 15 amino acids. Germline CDR1 is LGHNA and CDR2 is YSLEER. Trimming took 0 bases from V and 5 from J, leaving 13 bases between them.

V usage is TRBV15 and J usage is TRBJ2-1; TRBD1 aligns across 7 bases. This CDR3 comprises 15 residues. Germline V CDR1 and CDR2: LNHNV, YYDKDF (reference sequence). Trimming at V came to 4 bases and at J to 5 bases, leaving 8 bases not matched to a gene. DNA of the CDR3: TGTGCCACCAGCACGACAGGGACCATAAACAATGAGCAGTTCTTC. This encodes CATSTTGTINNEQFF.

This clone has just one count. The chain has TRBV14 and TRBJ2-3; maybe TRBD2 (5 bases). CDR1 is SGHDN, CDR2 FVKESK, per germline. This CDR3 comprises 15 residues. The V end lost 6 bases, the J end lost 0 bases, and 13 bases lay between the germline ends. The CDR3 coding sequence is TGTGCCAGCAGTCGGGGTATTACTAGCACAGATACGCAGTATTTT. Its protein product is CASSRGITSTDTQYF.

CDR3 coding DNA: TGTGCCATCAGTGAGGTTCAGGGCGGTGGCTACACCTTC. The encoded protein is CAISEVQGGGYTF. This chain uses TRBV10-3 with TRBJ1-2; D is perhaps TRBD1 (5 bases). The germline gives CDR1 ENHRY, CDR2 SYGVKD. The V and J ends lost 2 bases and 7 bases respectively, with 11 bases between them. This CDR3 contains 13 residues.

The V and J genes are TRBV29-1 and TRBJ2-3; D is undetermined. The V end lost 5 bases, the J end lost 6 bases, and 9 bases lay between the germline ends. This CDR3 spans 11 amino acids. Germline CDR1 is SQVTM and CDR2 is ANQGSEA. The DNA of the CDR3 is TGCAGCGTTCGAGGCCGGGATACGCAGTATTTT. Its protein is CSVRGRDTQYF.